The rows below give T cell receptor beta chains drawn from one sample of a study of regulatory T cells in long-lasting Graves disease. TCRdb reprocessed the multiplex PCR reads with MiXCR, giving one entry per CDR3 protein. Of about 430,000 distinct CDR3 sequences listed, approximately 15% are singletons. Another study also made use of these data, one on T cells in Graves' hyperthyroidism and ophthalmopathy.

The material was peripheral blood mononuclear cells (PBMCs), obtained at new diagnosis, from a patient treated with antithyroid drugs. The receptors originated from a middle-aged woman with Graves disease. CDR3s include the opening cysteine and the closing phenylalanine or tryptophan. D genes are given only for firm matches. Clone size is shown for a subset of rows, as once, few, many or a class of expanded clone.

d_call	v_call	clone_size	j_call	cdr3_nt	cdr3_aa
.	TRBV2	many	TRBJ2-7	TGTGCCAGCAGTGGATTATTATTGGAAGGCTACGAGCAGTACTTC	CASSGLLLEGYEQYF
TRBD1	TRBV6-5	.	TRBJ1-1	TGTGCCAGCAGTTTCGACAGGGGGCTAGGGCATGACCTCATGAACACTGAAGCTTTCTTT	CASSFDRGLGHDLMNTEAFF
.	TRBV24-1	.	TRBJ1-5	TGTGCCACCACAAACAGGGAAGGAAGCAATCGGCCCCAGCATTTT	CATTNREGSNRPQHF
TRBD1	TRBV20-1	.	TRBJ1-1	TGCAGTGCGGGGCAGGGGGACACTGAAGCTTTCTTT	CSAGQGDTEAFF
TRBD1	TRBV2	.	TRBJ2-5	TGTGCCAGCAGTGAAGCGGACAGGGTCGGACAAGAGACCCAGTACTTC	CASSEADRVGQETQYF
.	TRBV28	few	TRBJ1-2	TGTGCCATCGGACAGAACTATGGCTACACCTTC	CAIGQNYGYTF
TRBD1	TRBV25-1	few	TRBJ1-4	TGTGCCAGCCGGGGACAGGAAAATGAAAAACTGTTTTTT	CASRGQENEKLFF
TRBD1	TRBV19	.	TRBJ1-2	TGTGCCAGTAGTACTCAATACAGGGGCGCATATGGCTACACCTTC	CASSTQYRGAYGYTF
.	TRBV2	.	TRBJ2-2	TGTGCCAAAAGGGGGGACTCCGTCCCCGGGGAGCTGTTTTTT	CAKRGDSVPGELFF
TRBD2	TRBV12-3/TRBV12-4	many	TRBJ2-6	TGTGCCAGCAGTCCGGCCCTGGGTAGCGGGGACTCTGGGGCCAACGTCCTGACTTTC	CASSPALGSGDSGANVLTF
TRBD2	TRBV4-2	many	TRBJ2-5	TGTGCCAGCAGCCAATCAGCGGGAGTCCAAGAGACCCAGTACTTC	CASSQSAGVQETQYF
.	TRBV7-2	many	TRBJ1-5	TGTGCCAGCAGCTTAGACAACATCAATCAGCCCCAGCATTTT	CASSLDNINQPQHF
.	TRBV27	many	TRBJ2-3	TGTGCCAGCAGACAAACTAGCACAGATACGCAGTATTTT	CASRQTSTDTQYF
.	TRBV10-3	.	TRBJ1-1	TGTGCCATCAGTGAGCCCCCCACCCGGGGAGGCACTGAAGCTTTCTTT	CAISEPPTRGGTEAFF
.	TRBV11-3	.	TRBJ2-5	TGTGCCAGCAGCCAGGTCCGGGGACCCCGAAAGACCCAGTACTTC	CASSQVRGPRKTQYF
TRBD2	TRBV15	few	TRBJ2-7	TGTGCCACCAGCAGCCCGGGACTAGCAGTCCACGAGCAGTACTTC	CATSSPGLAVHEQYF
TRBD1	TRBV5-1	few	TRBJ1-5	TGCGCCAGCAGAAAGACAGGGCGCGAAAAAAGCAATCAGCCCCAGCATTTT	CASRKTGREKSNQPQHF
TRBD2	TRBV7-9	.	TRBJ2-1	TGTGCCAGCAGCTTAGAGGTACTAGCGGGAGACAATGAGCAGTTCTTC	CASSLEVLAGDNEQFF
TRBD1	TRBV12-3/TRBV12-4	.	TRBJ2-1	TGTGCCAGCAGTCTGGACAGGGGCTCCTACAATAAGCAGTTCTTC	CASSLDRGSYNKQFF
TRBD2	TRBV19	many	TRBJ2-7	TGTGCCAGTAGTACAGCAGGGACTAGCGGGAGTTATGTCTACGAGCAGTACTTC	CASSTAGTSGSYVYEQYF
TRBD2	TRBV2	many	TRBJ2-3	TGTGCCAGCAGTGACGGGAGGGCATCAGATACGCAGTATTTT	CASSDGRASDTQYF
.	TRBV7-2	many	TRBJ1-1	TGTGCCAGCAGCTTAGTAAGAACCCCGGTGGCTTTCTTT	CASSLVRTPVAFF
TRBD2	TRBV9	few	TRBJ2-5	TGTGCCAGCAGCGCTAGCGGAACTCCCCAAGAGACCCAGTACTTC	CASSASGTPQETQYF
TRBD1	TRBV4-1	many	TRBJ1-1	TGCGCCAGCAGCCAGGGCGGGACAGACCTCACTGAAGCTTTCTTT	CASSQGGTDLTEAFF
TRBD2	TRBV5-1	.	TRBJ2-1	TGCGCCAGCAGCTGGACTAGCGGGCCCAACAATGAGCAGTTCTTC	CASSWTSGPNNEQFF
.	TRBV6-1	many	TRBJ1-1	TGTGCCACCCGGGGGAGGGGGACCACTGAAGCTTTCTTT	CATRGRGTTEAFF
TRBD1	TRBV20-1	few	TRBJ1-6	TGCAGTGCTAGAGGACTTACAGGGGGGCTTAATTCACCCCTCCACTTT	CSARGLTGGLNSPLHF
.	TRBV27	.	TRBJ1-5	TGTGCCAGCGCGGACAGAGAACAAACGGCCAATCAGCCCCAGCATTTT	CASADREQTANQPQHF
.	TRBV6-9	.	TRBJ1-5	TGTGCCAGCAGTTACTCGAACAGAATTAGCAATCAGCCCCAGCATTTT	CASSYSNRISNQPQHF
.	TRBV24-1	few	TRBJ1-2	TGTGCCACCAGCGTTGGACAGAACTATGGCTACACCTTC	CATSVGQNYGYTF
TRBD2	TRBV6-9	.	TRBJ2-1	TGTGCCAGCAGTTCCCGGACTAGCGGTCACAATGAGCAGTTCTTC	CASSSRTSGHNEQFF
.	TRBV18	few	TRBJ2-3	TGTGCCAGCTCAAGGGACACCCTCACAGATACGCAGTATTTT	CASSRDTLTDTQYF
.	TRBV7-6	many	TRBJ2-7	TGTGCCAGCAGCTTTGGTGGATCGGGAAACGAGCAGTACTTC	CASSFGGSGNEQYF
TRBD2	TRBV5-4	many	TRBJ2-1	TGTGCCAGCAGTCAATGGAGTAGCGGGGGATACAATGAGCAGTTCTTC	CASSQWSSGGYNEQFF
.	TRBV5-5	.	TRBJ2-3	TGCGCCAGCAGCTTGACCCCAGTGGACGCAGATACGCAGTATTTT	CASSLTPVDADTQYF
.	TRBV12-3/TRBV12-4	many	TRBJ2-5	TGTGCCAGCAGTTCCTCTTACAGGGTCGGGGAGACCCAGTACTTC	CASSSSYRVGETQYF
TRBD2	TRBV20-1	.	TRBJ2-1	TGCAGTGCGTCCCTCAGCGGGAGCTATGAGCAGTTCTTC	CSASLSGSYEQFF
TRBD1	TRBV3-1	many	TRBJ2-5	TGTGCCAGCAGCCTCCTTACAGGGGGGCAGGAGACCCAGTACTTC	CASSLLTGGQETQYF
.	TRBV5-1	.	TRBJ2-7	TGCGCCAGCAAGGAAGGGGAGAGTCGATCCGAGCAGTACTTC	CASKEGESRSEQYF
TRBD2	TRBV7-8	many	TRBJ2-3	TGTGCCAGCAGCTCCAGACTAGCGGGGAGCACAGATACGCAGTATTTT	CASSSRLAGSTDTQYF
.	TRBV12-3/TRBV12-4	many	TRBJ2-6	TGTGCCAGCAGGGGCACGGGAAACTCTGGGGCCAACGTCCTGACTTTC	CASRGTGNSGANVLTF
.	TRBV2	many	TRBJ2-7	TGTGCCAGCAGTGAAGCGCTTCCAGTCTACGAGCAGTACTTC	CASSEALPVYEQYF
TRBD1	TRBV19	many	TRBJ1-2	TGTGCCAGTAGTCCAAGACAGGGCGCCTCCTATGGCTACACCTTC	CASSPRQGASYGYTF
.	TRBV6-2/TRBV6-3	many	TRBJ2-3	TGTGCCAGCAGTAACGGACCGATAGATACGCAGTATTTT	CASSNGPIDTQYF
.	TRBV5-5	many	TRBJ2-7	TGTGCCAGCAGCTTGGAGACTTTAACCTACGAGCAGTACTTC	CASSLETLTYEQYF
.	TRBV20-1	few	TRBJ2-1	TGCAGTGCTAGAGATATGGGCCATGAGCAGTTCTTC	CSARDMGHEQFF
.	TRBV11-3	many	TRBJ1-1	TGTGCCAGCAGCCAACACGATATGAACACTGAAGCTTTCTTT	CASSQHDMNTEAFF
.	TRBV20-1	many	TRBJ2-2	TGCAGTGCCATTCCGGGACCTCCTAGGGGGGTGGCCGGGGAGCTGTTTTTT	CSAIPGPPRGVAGELFF
.	TRBV11-2	many	TRBJ2-7	TGTGCCAGCAGCTTAGAGTACAGCTACGAGCAGTACTTC	CASSLEYSYEQYF
.	TRBV20-1	few	TRBJ2-4	TGCAGTGCTAGCAGTTCCAAAAACATTCAGTACTTC	CSASSSKNIQYF
.	TRBV12-3/TRBV12-4	many	TRBJ2-3	TGTGCCAGCAGGCCCCGTCGACAAGATACGCAGTATTTT	CASRPRRQDTQYF
.	TRBV19	few	TRBJ2-7	TGTGCCAGTAGAGGGGGGACCGGGACCTCCTACGAGCAGTACTTC	CASRGGTGTSYEQYF
.	TRBV28	many	TRBJ2-3	TGTGCCAGCAGTTTTAGCGATACTAGCACAGATACGCAGTATTTT	CASSFSDTSTDTQYF